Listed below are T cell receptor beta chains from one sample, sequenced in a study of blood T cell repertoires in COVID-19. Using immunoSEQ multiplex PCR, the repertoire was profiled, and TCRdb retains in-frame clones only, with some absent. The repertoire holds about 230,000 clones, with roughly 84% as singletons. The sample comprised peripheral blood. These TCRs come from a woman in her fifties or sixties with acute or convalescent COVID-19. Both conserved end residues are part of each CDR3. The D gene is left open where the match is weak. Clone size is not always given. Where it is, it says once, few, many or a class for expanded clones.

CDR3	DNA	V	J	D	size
CASSEPGQGNEQYF	TGTGCCAGCAGTGAGCCGGGACAGGGCAACGAGCAGTACTTC	TRBV6-1	TRBJ2-7	TRBD1	NA
CASSVAGTGVYEQYF	TGTGCCAGCAGTGTTGCCGGGACAGGGGTTTACGAGCAGTACTTC	TRBV25-1	TRBJ2-7	TRBD1	NA
CASRDRGLDEQYF	TGTGCCAGCAGAGACAGGGGGCTCGACGAGCAGTACTTC	TRBV6-6	TRBJ2-7	TRBD1	NA
CASSSSPSGSVVREQFF	TGTGCCAGCAGCTCCTCTCCTAGCGGGAGTGTCGTCCGTGAGCAGTTCTTC	TRBV11-2	TRBJ2-1	TRBD2	NA
CASSRSAQETQYF	TGTGCCAGCAGTAGAAGTGCGCAAGAGACCCAGTACTTC	TRBV28	TRBJ2-5	NA	NA
CASTLYTGSYNEQFF	TGTGCCAGCACTCTATATACAGGTTCCTACAATGAGCAGTTCTTC	TRBV28	TRBJ2-1	NA	NA
CASSSAGQTHNGYTF	TGCGCCAGCAGCTCCGCAGGACAGACGCACAATGGCTACACCTTC	TRBV5-1	TRBJ1-2	NA	NA
CASSRMGRRDQETQYF	TGTGCCAGCAGCCGAATGGGCCGGCGCGACCAAGAGACCCAGTACTTC	TRBV3-1/TRBV3-2	TRBJ2-5	NA	NA
CASRKGTGVAYEQYF	TGTGCCAGCAGGAAAGGGACAGGGGTTGCCTACGAGCAGTACTTC	TRBV6-5	TRBJ2-7	TRBD1	NA
CAISGTPGQGDGYTF	TGTGCCATCAGTGGTACCCCGGGACAGGGTGATGGCTACACCTTC	TRBV10-3	TRBJ1-2	TRBD1	once
CASSQGSSGTVHVLTF	TGCGCCAGCAGCCAGGGGTCTAGCGGGACGGTTCACGTCCTGACTTTC	TRBV4-1	TRBJ2-6	TRBD2	NA
CASSFHTGALWGKLFF	TGTGCCAGCAGTTTCCATACAGGGGCCCTGTGGGGAAAACTGTTTTTT	TRBV27	TRBJ1-4	TRBD1	NA
CASSLSDGYTF	TGTGCCAGCAGTTTATCGGATGGCTACACCTTC	TRBV28	TRBJ1-2	NA	NA
CASSQEGRGSPLHF	TGCGCCAGCAGCCAAGAGGGGCGAGGTTCACCCCTCCACTTT	TRBV4-1	TRBJ1-6	NA	once
CASSAGQYSNQPQHF	TGTGCCAGCAGTGCCGGACAGTATAGCAATCAGCCCCAGCATTTT	TRBV25-1	TRBJ1-5	NA	NA
CASSISLRGPGVVDTQYF	TGTGCCAGTAGTATAAGTCTTCGAGGGCCAGGGGTTGTAGATACGCAGTATTTT	TRBV19	TRBJ2-3	NA	NA
CASSEAKRGGYEQYF	TGTGCCAGCAGTGAAGCTAAGCGGGGGGGCTACGAGCAGTACTTC	TRBV6-1	TRBJ2-7	TRBD2	NA
CASSQSGQGVYEQYF	TGTGCCAGCAGCCAATCGGGACAGGGAGTTTACGAGCAGTACTTC	TRBV16	TRBJ2-7	TRBD1	NA
CASSSQSSVELFF	TGTGCCAGCAGCTCCCAGTCGAGCGTCGAACTGTTTTTT	TRBV9	TRBJ1-4	NA	NA
CASSLRQGAEKLFF	TGTGCCAGCAGTTTAAGACAAGGCGCCGAAAAACTGTTTTTT	TRBV6-5	TRBJ1-4	NA	once
CASSRITGASAGNSPLHF	TGTGCCAGTAGCCGCATCACAGGGGCCAGCGCGGGGAATTCACCCCTCCACTTT	TRBV19	TRBJ1-6	TRBD1	once
CASSQDLAREGEQYF	TGTGCCAGCAGCCAAGATCTTGCCAGGGAGGGCGAGCAGTACTTC	TRBV4-2	TRBJ2-7	TRBD2	NA
CASSESGYGYTF	TGTGCCAGCAGTGAATCAGGTTATGGCTACACCTTC	TRBV2	TRBJ1-2	NA	NA
CASSAPGQGRTGELFF	TGTGCCAGCAGCGCGCCGGGACAGGGGCGCACCGGGGAGCTGTTTTTT	TRBV5-4	TRBJ2-2	TRBD1	NA
CASSYTGARDIVF	TGTGCCAGCAGTTACACAGGGGCCCGGGACATCGTCTTC	TRBV6-2/TRBV6-3	TRBJ1-2	TRBD1	once
CASTTGGTEAFF	TGTGCCAGCACCACGGGGGGCACTGAAGCTTTCTTT	TRBV28	TRBJ1-1	NA	NA
CASSIQGAGELFF	TGTGCCAGCAGTATACAGGGGGCCGGGGAGCTGTTTTTT	TRBV6-5	TRBJ2-2	TRBD1	NA
CASSPGTARDSPLHF	TGTGCCAGCAGCCCAGGGACAGCGAGGGATTCACCCCTCCACTTT	TRBV7-8	TRBJ1-6	TRBD1	few
CASSSIGQIAEETQYF	TGTGCCAGCAGCTCAATCGGACAAATTGCAGAAGAGACCCAGTACTTC	TRBV9	TRBJ2-5	NA	NA
CASSPGQASYEQYF	TGTGCCAGTAGTCCGGGACAGGCCTCCTACGAGCAGTACTTC	TRBV19	TRBJ2-7	TRBD1	NA
CASNYRGMNTEAFF	TGCGCCAGCAACTACAGGGGCATGAACACTGAAGCTTTCTTT	TRBV5-1	TRBJ1-1	TRBD1	NA
CASRDRETQYF	TGTGCCAGCAGGGACAGGGAGACCCAGTACTTC	TRBV28	TRBJ2-5	TRBD1	once
CATTGNTIYF	TGTGCCACCACGGGGAACACCATATATTTT	TRBV28	TRBJ1-3	NA	NA
CASSAGLGRNNYGYTF	TGTGCCAGCAGTGCCGGACTAGGCAGAAATAACTATGGCTACACCTTC	TRBV2	TRBJ1-2	NA	NA
CASSLESDSPLHF	TGTGCCAGCAGCTTAGAGTCGGATTCACCCCTCCACTTT	TRBV11-3	TRBJ1-6	NA	NA
CASSKWEGRETQYF	TGCGCCAGCAGTAAGTGGGAGGGCCGAGAGACCCAGTACTTC	TRBV5-1	TRBJ2-5	TRBD2	NA
CASSLDEGRSPLHF	TGTGCCAGCAGCTTAGATGAAGGGAGATCACCCCTCCACTTT	TRBV7-8	TRBJ1-6	NA	NA
CASSENLGGNEQFF	TGCGCCAGCAGTGAGAATCTAGGGGGCAATGAGCAGTTCTTC	TRBV10-1	TRBJ2-1	NA	NA
CASSEFSTGYYGYTF	TGTGCCAGCAGTGAATTTTCGACAGGGTACTATGGCTACACCTTC	TRBV25-1	TRBJ1-2	TRBD1	NA
CASSDGVSYGYTF	TGTGCCAGCAGTGACGGGGTTAGCTATGGCTACACCTTC	TRBV2	TRBJ1-2	NA	NA
CASSDRKGPIPEAFF	TGCGCCAGCAGTGATAGGAAGGGGCCCATCCCTGAAGCTTTCTTT	TRBV10-1	TRBJ1-1	NA	NA
CASSSLAATDTQYF	TGCGCCAGCAGCTCTTTAGCAGCCACAGATACGCAGTATTTT	TRBV5-1	TRBJ2-3	NA	NA
CASTLLGHPSSYNEQFF	TGTGCCAGCACCCTACTGGGACACCCATCTTCCTACAATGAGCAGTTCTTC	TRBV7-8	TRBJ2-1	NA	NA
CASSSGTGGGGYGYTF	TGTGCCAGCAGCTCCGGGACAGGGGGCGGTGGCTATGGCTACACCTTC	TRBV28	TRBJ1-2	TRBD1	once
CASSLSGTGELFF	TGTGCCAGCAGTTTATCCGGGACCGGGGAGCTGTTTTTT	TRBV28	TRBJ2-2	NA	NA
CASSQDLAGVYEQYF	TGTGCCAGCAGCCAAGATCTGGCCGGGGTTTACGAGCAGTACTTC	TRBV3-1/TRBV3-2	TRBJ2-7	NA	NA
CASSQSWTGNTEAFF	TGTGCCAGCAGTCAGAGTTGGACAGGGAACACTGAAGCTTTCTTT	TRBV6-2/TRBV6-3	TRBJ1-1	TRBD1	NA
CASSVSRTGENEKLFF	TGTGCCAGTAGCGTCAGCCGGACAGGGGAAAATGAAAAACTGTTTTTT	TRBV19	TRBJ1-4	TRBD1	NA
CASSPDRVRNQPQHF	TGTGCCAGCAGTCCTGACAGGGTTAGGAATCAGCCCCAGCATTTT	TRBV27	TRBJ1-5	TRBD1	NA
CASSQFGSASTDTQYF	TGTGCCAGCAGTCAGTTCGGGTCGGCTAGCACAGATACGCAGTATTTT	TRBV28	TRBJ2-3	NA	few
CASSDSPVSQYF	TGTGCCAGCAGTGATAGTCCTGTGTCGCAGTATTTT	TRBV2	TRBJ2-3	NA	NA
CASSGSGLAATYEQYF	TGTGCCAGCAGTGGCTCTGGACTAGCGGCCACCTACGAGCAGTACTTC	TRBV6-1	TRBJ2-7	TRBD2	NA